The entry below describes one TCR beta chain. This sample was taken from a study of blood T cell repertoires in COVID-19. Background on the study: Nucleic acid was either cDNA or gDNA, and it came from T cells, B-cell-depleted T cells, or PBMCs.

The CDR3 spans 18 residues. The ends lost 3 bases at V and 0 bases at J; junction bases unmatched: 8. The germline V gene has CDR1 SGHAT and CDR2 FQNNGV. Clones were sequenced by immunoSEQ multiplex PCR, and TCRdb holds only the in-frame ones, with some missing. The sample lists over 200,000 clones, approximately 90% seen once, with approximately 2.4% in the top ten. The TCR sequence derives from a man aged 25 to 40 with COVID-19, enrolled during active disease. V usage is TRBV11-2 and J usage is TRBJ2-7; TRBD2 aligns across 13 bases. Sequenced material: peripheral blood. In DNA, the CDR3 is TGTGCCAGCAGCTTCGGGGGACTAGCGGGAAGGAGCTCCTACGAGCAGTACTTC. Its translation is CASSFGGLAGRSSYEQYF.